This T cell receptor beta chain appears in the sequencing data of a study of cytomegalovirus exposure and HLA in healthy donors. Trimming removed 9 bases from V and 6 bases from J; junction bases left unmatched: 15. This CDR3 has 16 amino acids. Germline-derived CDR1 and CDR2 are MGHDK and SYGVNS. Amplification used 60 Vbeta primers and 13 Jbeta primers. Profiling relied on immunoSEQ multiplex PCR, and the TCRdb table lists in-frame clones only, not all of them. The data show around 280,000 clones, around 90% seen once. Sequences were obtained from PBMCs. The source is a woman aged 18-29 years in good health and CMV-seronegative. V gene TRBV25-1 combines with J gene TRBJ1-5; 9 nucleotides line up with TRBD1. The CDR3 sequence: CARYHTGGNSGQPQHF. The CDR3 nucleotides read TGTGCCAGATACCACACAGGGGGCAATAGCGGTCAGCCCCAGCATTTT. The whole variable domain, filled in from reference TRBV25-1 and TRBJ1-5, reads EADIYQTPRYLVIGTGKKITLECSQTMGHDKMYWYQQDPGMELHLIHYSYGVNSTEKGDLSSESTVSRIRTEHFPLTLESARPSHTSQYLCARYHTGGNSGQPQHFGDGTRLSIL.